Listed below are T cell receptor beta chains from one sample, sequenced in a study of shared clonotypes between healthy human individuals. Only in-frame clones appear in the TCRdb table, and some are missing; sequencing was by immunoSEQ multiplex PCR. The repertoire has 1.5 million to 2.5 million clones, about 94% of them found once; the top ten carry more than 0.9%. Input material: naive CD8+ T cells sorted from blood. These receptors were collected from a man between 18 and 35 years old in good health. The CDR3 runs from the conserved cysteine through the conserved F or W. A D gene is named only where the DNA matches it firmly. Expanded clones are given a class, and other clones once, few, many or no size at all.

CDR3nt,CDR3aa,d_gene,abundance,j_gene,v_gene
TGCGCCAGCAGTGACGGTGGGAACACTGAAGCTTTCTTT,CASSDGGNTEAFF,.,few,TRBJ1-1,TRBV5-1
TGCGCCAGCAGCCAAGATGGTGCTAGCGGGGGGCCCCACACAGATACGCAGTATTTT,CASSQDGASGGPHTDTQYF,TRBD2,.,TRBJ2-3,TRBV4-1
TGCAGCGTGATTTTAGTCCCCACGAACACCGGGGAGCTGTTTTTT,CSVILVPTNTGELFF,.,.,TRBJ2-2,TRBV29-1
TGCGCCAGCAGCTTGGCGGGGATTAATTCACCCCTCCACTTT,CASSLAGINSPLHF,.,few,TRBJ1-6,TRBV5-1
TGTGCCAGCAGTTTAACCCAGGGGGTCCCTAGCACAGATACGCAGTATTTT,CASSLTQGVPSTDTQYF,TRBD1,.,TRBJ2-3,TRBV28
TGTGCCAGCAGCCCACCCGGACAGGGGTACACCGGGGAGCTGTTTTTT,CASSPPGQGYTGELFF,TRBD1,once,TRBJ2-2,TRBV7-9
TGTGCCAGCAGCGTAGGCGGTATCACGGCCCGAAACACCATATATTTT,CASSVGGITARNTIYF,.,.,TRBJ1-3,TRBV9
TGTGCCAGTGCGGACAGACCCTACGAGCAGTACTTC,CASADRPYEQYF,.,.,TRBJ2-7,TRBV10-3
TGTGCCAGCAGTTCGGACAGGACTACCTACGAGCAGTACTTC,CASSSDRTTYEQYF,.,once,TRBJ2-7,TRBV27
TGTGCCAGCGGCCGACAAGAGACCCAGTACTTC,CASGRQETQYF,.,.,TRBJ2-5,TRBV6-1
TGTGCCAGCAGCTATGGGACTAGCGGGCTTGAAAAAGAGACCCAGTACTTC,CASSYGTSGLEKETQYF,TRBD2,.,TRBJ2-5,TRBV13
TGCGCCAGCAGCCCTCACAGCCGGGACGCAGAATACAATGAGCAGTTCTTC,CASSPHSRDAEYNEQFF,.,.,TRBJ2-1,TRBV4-3
TGTGCCAGTAGTATAGAGGGGAGGGACCAAGAGACCCAGTACTTC,CASSIEGRDQETQYF,TRBD2,.,TRBJ2-5,TRBV19
TGTGCCAGCAGTTCAACTAGCGGGCTACCAACCACAGATACGCAGTATTTT,CASSSTSGLPTTDTQYF,TRBD2,once,TRBJ2-3,TRBV27
TGTGCCAGTAGTATCCCTCAGGGGCCCTTCTATGGCTACACCTTC,CASSIPQGPFYGYTF,.,.,TRBJ1-2,TRBV19
TGTGCCAGCAGCTGGACTCTATACACAGATACGCAGTATTTT,CASSWTLYTDTQYF,.,.,TRBJ2-3,TRBV7-2
TGTGCTAGTGGTTTGTCCTCCTACAATGAGCAGTTCTTC,CASGLSSYNEQFF,.,.,TRBJ2-1,TRBV12-5
TGTGCCAGCAGCTTAAGACAGGGAGCGCAAGAGACCCAGTACTTC,CASSLRQGAQETQYF,TRBD1,once,TRBJ2-5,TRBV7-9